These T cell receptor beta chains were read from a single sample in a study of T cell responses to AZD1222 COVID-19 vaccine. TCRdb keeps only in-frame clones here, not all; method: immunoSEQ multiplex PCR. The sample records 100,000 to 130,000 clones, around 91% being singletons. The sequenced sample was peripheral blood, obtained on day 0 of AZD1222 vaccination. Receptors were obtained from an adult in good health. Each CDR3 is given with its conserved first and last residue. The order of the fields is J gene, D gene, V gene, CDR3 length, clone size, CDR3 DNA, CDR3 protein. D genes are given only for firm matches. Part of the rows lack a size; the others show once, few, many or a class for expanded clones.

>TRBJ1-5|NA|TRBV15|14|NA
TGTGCCACCAGGACAGGAGGTAGCAATCAGCCCCAGCATTTT
CATRTGGSNQPQHF
>TRBJ2-2|NA|TRBV19|13|once
TGTGCCAGTAGCCGAAAGAACACCGGGGAGCTGTTTTTT
CASSRKNTGELFF
>TRBJ1-6|NA|TRBV7-2|16|NA
TGTGCCAGCAGCTTGGGATCTCAGCGGAATAATTCACCCCTCCACTTT
CASSLGSQRNNSPLHF
>TRBJ1-5|TRBD1|TRBV19|15|NA
TGTGCCAGTACCACTCTAAGGACAGGGAATCAGCCCCAGCATTTT
CASTTLRTGNQPQHF
>TRBJ2-2|NA|TRBV18|16|NA
TGTGCCAGCTCCAAAGATTCAGGCTCGAACACCGGGGAGCTGTTTTTT
CASSKDSGSNTGELFF
>TRBJ2-7|TRBD2|TRBV10-3|15|NA
TGTGCCATCAGTGAATCGGGGGGACCGACCTACGAGCAGTACTTC
CAISESGGPTYEQYF
>TRBJ2-3|TRBD2|TRBV9|14|NA
TGTGCCAGCAGCGTGGGACTAGCACTAGATACGCAGTATTTT
CASSVGLALDTQYF
>TRBJ1-3|NA|TRBV25-1|15|NA
TGTGCCAGCAGTGATAACCGGGACTCTGGAAACACCATATATTTT
CASSDNRDSGNTIYF
>TRBJ1-2|NA|TRBV10-3|17|few
TGTGCCATCAGTCCTTCGGACACCCGCGGCCCAAACTATGGCTACACCTTC
CAISPSDTRGPNYGYTF
>TRBJ1-1|NA|TRBV11-2|15|NA
TGTGCCAGCAGCTTCGGTATCACGAAGAACACTGAAGCTTTCTTT
CASSFGITKNTEAFF
>TRBJ1-3|NA|TRBV3-1/TRBV3-2|14|NA
TGTGCCAGCAGCCCCAAGGCGGGCAAAAACACCATATATTTT
CASSPKAGKNTIYF